The source of this T cell receptor (beta chain) is a study of CD8 T cells in Susac syndrome. Study-wide points: The authors acknowledged that the study's TCR sequencing and HLA analysis involved relatively few individuals.

Negative isolation was used for CD8+ and CD4+ T cells, and FACS enrichment was applied to TEMRA cells. Trimming cost V 2 bases and J 6 bases; bases outside gene matches: 11. Germline V CDR1 and CDR2: SGHAT, FQNNGV. This CDR3 contains 18 residues. This clonotype was recorded only once. What it binds is not known. Reverse transcription of roughly 0.5 to 1 ug RNA used random hexamers. TCRdb analysed the immunoSEQ multiplex PCR reads with MiXCR anew, one entry per CDR3 protein. Among roughly 150,000 distinct CDR3 sequences listed, more than 90% were seen once. Sequenced sample: CD4+ T cells from PBMCs. The rearrangement links TRBV11-2 to TRBJ2-3, with 13 bases matching TRBD2. The receptor's source is a human donor with Susac syndrome. For the CDR3, the DNA is TGTGCCAGCAGCTTACCGACGACTAGCGGGGGGCGGGGGGATACGCAGTATTTT. Its protein product is CASSLPTTSGGRGDTQYF.